A selection of T cell receptor beta chains follows, all from one sample in a study of immune evolution from preneoplasia to lung adenocarcinoma. The table came from immunoSEQ multiplex PCR; TCRdb's copy has only in-frame clones and leaves some out. The sample includes around 5,000 clones, around 90% seen only once; the top ten take less than 3.5%. Sequenced input: FFPE invasive lung adenocarcinoma tissue. These receptors came from a person between 50 and 60 years old with lung adenocarcinoma. CDR3s include the opening cysteine and the closing phenylalanine or tryptophan. Fields, in order: J gene, V gene, D gene, clone size, CDR3 DNA, CDR3 protein. A D gene is named only where the DNA matches it firmly. The size of a clone is reported for some rows only, either as once, few or many, or as a class for expanded clones.

TRBJ1-1 TRBV4-1 . . TGCGCCAGCAGCCAAGAAGAGGGGACTGAAGCTTTCTTT CASSQEEGTEAFF
TRBJ2-2 TRBV10-3 TRBD2 . TGTGCCATCAGTGACGAGGGACTAGACCCCAAGGGGACCGGGGAGCTGTTTTTT CAISDEGLDPKGTGELFF
TRBJ2-3 TRBV2 TRBD2 . TGTGCCAGCGGGCGGGAGGGTAGCACAGATACGCAGTATTTT CASGREGSTDTQYF
TRBJ2-6 TRBV27 TRBD1 . TGTGCCAGCACGAGGACAGGGCGGGCCAACGTCCTGACTTTC CASTRTGRANVLTF
TRBJ2-3 TRBV2 TRBD2 few TGTGCCAGCAGTGATCTAGCGGGGGTGGTGCAGTATTTT CASSDLAGVVQYF
TRBJ2-5 TRBV5-1 . . TGCGCCAGCAGCGGTGGGGGCCTTAGGCGGGGAGAGACCCAGTACTTC CASSGGGLRRGETQYF
TRBJ1-4 TRBV28 TRBD1 . TGTGCCAGCAGTATTACAGGGGTTCCAACTAATGAAAAACTGTTTTTT CASSITGVPTNEKLFF
TRBJ1-5 TRBV19 TRBD1 . TGTGCCAGTACCCTAGGCGGACAGGGTAATCAGCCCCAGCATTTT CASTLGGQGNQPQHF
TRBJ2-4 TRBV5-4 . . TGTGCCAGCAGCTTGCAAGGGTCGGGAAACATTCAGTACTTC CASSLQGSGNIQYF
TRBJ2-1 TRBV7-9 TRBD2 . TGTGCCAGCAGCAAAGGGCGGGAGGGTGGCTACAATGAGCAGTTCTTC CASSKGREGGYNEQFF
TRBJ1-2 TRBV7-2 TRBD1 . TGTGCCAGCAGCCCCCTACAGGGGGCCGCTGGCTACACCTTC CASSPLQGAAGYTF
TRBJ2-1 TRBV29-1 TRBD2 few TGCAGCGCCGCTAGCGGGGGGTCGTACAATGAGCAGTTCTTC CSAASGGSYNEQFF
TRBJ1-2 TRBV29-1 TRBD1 . TGCAGCGTCGGGACAGGGCCTAACTATGGCTACACCTTC CSVGTGPNYGYTF
TRBJ2-5 TRBV5-1 TRBD1 . TGCGCCAGCAGCTTGCGGGGCCCAGGGGGCACGGAGACCCAGTACTTC CASSLRGPGGTETQYF
TRBJ2-1 TRBV7-9 . . TGTGCCACCAACGGAGGGCCGAACTACAATGAGCAGTTCTTC CATNGGPNYNEQFF
TRBJ2-1 TRBV7-9 TRBD2 . TGTGCCAGCAGCCCCCGACTAGCGGTCAACAATGAGCAGTTCTTC CASSPRLAVNNEQFF
TRBJ2-2 TRBV27 . . TGTGCCAGCAGCCGCACCGGGGAGCTGTTTTTT CASSRTGELFF
TRBJ1-4 TRBV4-1 TRBD1 . TGCGCCAGCAGCCAACCGGGACAGGGGGCAACTAATGAAAAACTGTTTTTT CASSQPGQGATNEKLFF
TRBJ2-2 TRBV18 . . TGTGCCAGCTCACGAACAGGGTTGAACACCGGGGAGCTGTTTTTT CASSRTGLNTGELFF
TRBJ1-1 TRBV6-5 TRBD1 . TGTGCCAGCAGTTCCCAGGGGGGCGCGAGCACTGAAGCTTTCTTT CASSSQGGASTEAFF
TRBJ1-5 TRBV27 . . TGTGCCAGCAGAGTAAATAGCAATCAGCCCCAGCATTTT CASRVNSNQPQHF
TRBJ1-2 TRBV30 . . TGTGCCTTTCGTTCCCCCGTTAACTATGGCTACACCTTC CAFRSPVNYGYTF
TRBJ1-3 TRBV30 . . TGTGCCTGGAGTGGACAGGTCAAAACCAGGGGAAACACCATATATTTT CAWSGQVKTRGNTIYF
TRBJ1-1 TRBV7-9 TRBD1 few TGTGCCAGCAGTTCCTCCGGGACAGAAGAAGCTTTCTTT CASSSSGTEEAFF
TRBJ1-5 TRBV4-2 TRBD1 . TGTGCCAGCAGCCTCTATCGGACAGGGGGCAATCAGCCCCAGCATTTT CASSLYRTGGNQPQHF
TRBJ2-6 TRBV7-9 . . TGTGCCAGCAGCCAGATCAGACAGGCTGGGGCCAACGTCCTGACTTTC CASSQIRQAGANVLTF
TRBJ2-7 TRBV28 . . TGTGCCAGCACGGGTGTTAGCTCCTACGAGCAGTACTTC CASTGVSSYEQYF
TRBJ2-7 TRBV11-2 . . TGTGCCAGCAGCCCAGACCGGTTTACATCCTACGAGCAGTACTTC CASSPDRFTSYEQYF
TRBJ1-4 TRBV2 TRBD1 . TGTGCCAGCAGTTCCGGGACAGATAATAAAAAACTGTTTTTT CASSSGTDNKKLFF
TRBJ2-3 TRBV9 TRBD2 . TGTGCCAGCAGCTCAAGGAGTAGCGGGAGCGGCTCGGGTACGCAGTATTTT CASSSRSSGSGSGTQYF